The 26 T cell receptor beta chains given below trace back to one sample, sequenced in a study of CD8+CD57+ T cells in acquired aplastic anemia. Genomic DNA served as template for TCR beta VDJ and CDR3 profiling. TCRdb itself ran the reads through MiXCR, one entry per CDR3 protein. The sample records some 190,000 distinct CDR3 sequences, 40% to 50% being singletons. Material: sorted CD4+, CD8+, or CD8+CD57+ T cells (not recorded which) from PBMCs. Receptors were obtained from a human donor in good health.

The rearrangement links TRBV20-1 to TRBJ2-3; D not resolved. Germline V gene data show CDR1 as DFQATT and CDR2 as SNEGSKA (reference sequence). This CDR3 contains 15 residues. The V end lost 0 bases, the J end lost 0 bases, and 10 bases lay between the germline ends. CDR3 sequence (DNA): TGCAGTGCTAGAGATGCCAGCGCTAGCACAGATACGCAGTATTTT. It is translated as CSARDASASTDTQYF.

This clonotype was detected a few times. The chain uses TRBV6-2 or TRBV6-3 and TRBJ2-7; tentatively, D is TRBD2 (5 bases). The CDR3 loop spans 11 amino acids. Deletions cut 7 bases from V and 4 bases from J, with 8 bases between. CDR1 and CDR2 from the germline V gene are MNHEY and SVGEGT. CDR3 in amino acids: CASTRGYEQYF. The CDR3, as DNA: TGTGCCAGCACGAGAGGGTACGAGCAGTACTTC.

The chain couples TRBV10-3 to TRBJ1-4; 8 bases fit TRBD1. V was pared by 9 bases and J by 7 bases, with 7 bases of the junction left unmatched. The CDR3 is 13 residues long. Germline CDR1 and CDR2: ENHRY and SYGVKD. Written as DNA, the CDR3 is TGTGCCATTGGACAGGGAGAAGGTGAAAAACTGTTTTTT. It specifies CAIGQGEGEKLFF.

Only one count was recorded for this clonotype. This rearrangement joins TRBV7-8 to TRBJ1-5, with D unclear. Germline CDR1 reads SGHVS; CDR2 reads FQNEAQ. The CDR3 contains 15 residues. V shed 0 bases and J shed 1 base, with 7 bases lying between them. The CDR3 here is CASSLATSSNQPQHF. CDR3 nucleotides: TGTGCCAGCAGCTTAGCTACGAGCAGCAATCAGCCCCAGCATTTT.

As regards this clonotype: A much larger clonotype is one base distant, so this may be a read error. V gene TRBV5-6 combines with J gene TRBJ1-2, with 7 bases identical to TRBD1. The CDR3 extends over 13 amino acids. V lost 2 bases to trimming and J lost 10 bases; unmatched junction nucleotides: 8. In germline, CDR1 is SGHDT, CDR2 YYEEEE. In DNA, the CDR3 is TGTGCCAGCAGCTTCGACAGGGAACAGGACTACACCTTC. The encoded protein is CASSFDREQDYTF.

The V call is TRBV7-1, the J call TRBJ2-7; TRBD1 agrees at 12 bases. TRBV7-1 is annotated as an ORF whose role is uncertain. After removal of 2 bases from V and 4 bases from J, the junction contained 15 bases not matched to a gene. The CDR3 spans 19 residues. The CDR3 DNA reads TGTGCCAGCAGCTCACCGGGACAGGGGGCAATACGGGCTATGTACGAGCAGTACTTC. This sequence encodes CASSSPGQGAIRAMYEQYF.

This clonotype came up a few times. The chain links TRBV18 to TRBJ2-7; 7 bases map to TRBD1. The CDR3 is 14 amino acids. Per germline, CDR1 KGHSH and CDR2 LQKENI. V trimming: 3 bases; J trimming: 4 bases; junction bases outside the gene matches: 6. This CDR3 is CASSPDREIYEQYF. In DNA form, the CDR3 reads TGTGCCAGCTCACCCGACAGGGAAATTTACGAGCAGTACTTC.

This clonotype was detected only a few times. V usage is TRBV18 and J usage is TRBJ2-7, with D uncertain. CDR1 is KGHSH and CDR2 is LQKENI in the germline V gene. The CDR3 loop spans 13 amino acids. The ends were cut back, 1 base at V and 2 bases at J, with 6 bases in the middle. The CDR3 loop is CASSPLIPYEQYF. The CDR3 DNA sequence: TGTGCCAGCTCACCACTTATACCCTACGAGCAGTACTTC.

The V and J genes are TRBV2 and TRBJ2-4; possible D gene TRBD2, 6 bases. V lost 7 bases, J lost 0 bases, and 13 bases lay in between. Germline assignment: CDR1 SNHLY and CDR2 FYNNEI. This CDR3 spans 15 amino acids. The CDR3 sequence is CASTSDRLAKNIQYF. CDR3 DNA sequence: TGTGCCAGCACTAGCGACAGATTAGCCAAAAACATTCAGTACTTC. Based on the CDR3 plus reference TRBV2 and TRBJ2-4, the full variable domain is EPEVTQTPSHQVTQMGQEVILRCVPISNHLYFYWYRQILGQKVEFLVSFYNNEISEKSEIFDDQFSVERPDGSNFTLKIRSTKLEDSAMYFCASTSDRLAKNIQYFGAGTRLSVL.

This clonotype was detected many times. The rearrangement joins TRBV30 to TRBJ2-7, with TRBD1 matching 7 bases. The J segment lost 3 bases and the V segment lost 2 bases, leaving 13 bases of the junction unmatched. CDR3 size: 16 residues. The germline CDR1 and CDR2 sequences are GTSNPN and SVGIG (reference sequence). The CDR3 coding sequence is TGTGCCTGGAGTATCATCCTCCGACAGGGAGTCTACGAGCAGTACTTC. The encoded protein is CAWSIILRQGVYEQYF.

CDR3 nucleotide sequence: TGTGCCAGTACGGACAGGTCGAACACTGAAGCTTTCTTT. Translated: CASTDRSNTEAFF. The gene calls are TRBV19 and TRBJ1-1; TRBD1 agrees at 7 bases. Per the germline V gene, CDR1 is LNHDA and CDR2 is SQIVND (reference sequence). Trimming removed 7 bases from V and 1 base from J; junction bases left unmatched: 3. This CDR3 is 13 amino acids long. The full variable domain, with the rest looked up from reference TRBV19 and TRBJ1-1, is DGGITQSPKYLFRKEGQNVTLSCEQNLNHDAMYWYRQDPGQGLRLIYYSQIVNDFQKGDIAEGYSVSREKKESFPLTVTSAQKNPTAFYLCASTDRSNTEAFFGQGTRLTVV.

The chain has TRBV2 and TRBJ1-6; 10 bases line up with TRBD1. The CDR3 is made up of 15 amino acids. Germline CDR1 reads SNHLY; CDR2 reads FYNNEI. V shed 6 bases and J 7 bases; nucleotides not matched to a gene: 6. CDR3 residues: CASRLAGQGNSPLHF. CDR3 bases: TGTGCCAGCAGACTAGCGGGACAGGGGAATTCACCCCTCCACTTT.

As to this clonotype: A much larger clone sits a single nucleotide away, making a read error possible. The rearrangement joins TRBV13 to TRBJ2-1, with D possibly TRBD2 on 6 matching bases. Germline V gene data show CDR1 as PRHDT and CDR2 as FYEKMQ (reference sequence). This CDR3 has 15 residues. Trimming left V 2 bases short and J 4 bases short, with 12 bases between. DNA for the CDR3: TGTGCCAGCAGCTTAAGAGCGGGTTCTTACAATGAGCAGTTCTTC. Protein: CASSLRAGSYNEQFF.

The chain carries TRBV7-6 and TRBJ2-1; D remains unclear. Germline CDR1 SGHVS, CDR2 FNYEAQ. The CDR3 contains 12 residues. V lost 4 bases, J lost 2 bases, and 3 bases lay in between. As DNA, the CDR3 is TGTGCCAGCAGCTCGACCTACAATGAGCAGTTCTTC. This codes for CASSSTYNEQFF.

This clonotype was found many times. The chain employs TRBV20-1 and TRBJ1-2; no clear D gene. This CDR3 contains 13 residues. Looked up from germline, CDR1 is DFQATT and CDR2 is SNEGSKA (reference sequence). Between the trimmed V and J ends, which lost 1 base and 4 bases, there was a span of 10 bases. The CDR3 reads CSARGRVGYGYTF. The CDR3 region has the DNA TGCAGTGCTAGAGGACGGGTCGGCTATGGCTACACCTTC.

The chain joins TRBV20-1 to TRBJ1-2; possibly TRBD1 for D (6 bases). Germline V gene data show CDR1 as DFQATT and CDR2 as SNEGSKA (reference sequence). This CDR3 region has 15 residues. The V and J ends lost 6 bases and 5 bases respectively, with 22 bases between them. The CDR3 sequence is CSAVSGATGYYGYTF. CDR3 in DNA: TGCAGTGCGGTATCAGGGGCTACCGGGTATTATGGCTACACCTTC.

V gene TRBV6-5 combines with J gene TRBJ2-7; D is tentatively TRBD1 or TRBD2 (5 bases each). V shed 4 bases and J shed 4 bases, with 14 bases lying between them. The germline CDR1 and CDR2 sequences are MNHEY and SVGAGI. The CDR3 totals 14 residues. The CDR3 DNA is TGTGCCAGCAGTTGGGACGGCCGAAAGTACGAGCAGTACTTC. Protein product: CASSWDGRKYEQYF.

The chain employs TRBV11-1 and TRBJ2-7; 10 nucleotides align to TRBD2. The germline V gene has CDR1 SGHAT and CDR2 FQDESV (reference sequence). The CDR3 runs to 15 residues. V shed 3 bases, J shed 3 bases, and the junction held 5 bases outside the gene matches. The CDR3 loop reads CASSLGTSAYYEQYF. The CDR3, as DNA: TGTGCCAGCAGCTTGGGGACTAGCGCCTACTACGAGCAGTACTTC. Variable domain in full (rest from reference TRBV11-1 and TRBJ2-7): EAEVAQSPRYKITEKSQAVAFWCDPISGHATLYWYRQILGQGPELLVQFQDESVVDDSQLPKDRFSAERLKGVDSTLKIQPAELGDSAMYLCASSLGTSAYYEQYFGPGTRLTVT.

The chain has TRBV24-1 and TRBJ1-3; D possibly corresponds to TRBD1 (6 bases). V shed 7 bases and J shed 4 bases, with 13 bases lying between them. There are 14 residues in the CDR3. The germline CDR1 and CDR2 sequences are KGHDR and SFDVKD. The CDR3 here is CATSGGPAGNTIYF. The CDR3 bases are TGTGCCACCAGCGGGGGGCCGGCGGGAAACACCATATATTTT.

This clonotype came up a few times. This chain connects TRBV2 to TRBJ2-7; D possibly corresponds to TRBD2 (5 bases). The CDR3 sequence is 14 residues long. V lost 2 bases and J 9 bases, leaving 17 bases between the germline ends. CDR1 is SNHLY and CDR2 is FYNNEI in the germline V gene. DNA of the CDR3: TGTGCCAGCAGTGAAACCCCGGGAAAGGCCGGGCAGTACTTC. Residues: CASSETPGKAGQYF.

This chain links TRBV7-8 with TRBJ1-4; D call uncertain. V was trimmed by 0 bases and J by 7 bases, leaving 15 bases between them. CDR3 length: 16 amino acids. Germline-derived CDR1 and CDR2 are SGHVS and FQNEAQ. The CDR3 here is CASSLAEGGSGEKLFF. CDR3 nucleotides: TGTGCCAGCAGCTTAGCTGAAGGTGGCTCGGGTGAAAAACTGTTTTTT.

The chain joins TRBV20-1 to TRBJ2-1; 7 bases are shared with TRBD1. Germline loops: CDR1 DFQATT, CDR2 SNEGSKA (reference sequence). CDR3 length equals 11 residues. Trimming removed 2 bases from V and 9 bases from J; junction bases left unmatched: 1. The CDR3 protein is CSARTGVEQFF. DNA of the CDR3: TGCAGTGCTAGAACAGGGGTTGAGCAGTTCTTC.

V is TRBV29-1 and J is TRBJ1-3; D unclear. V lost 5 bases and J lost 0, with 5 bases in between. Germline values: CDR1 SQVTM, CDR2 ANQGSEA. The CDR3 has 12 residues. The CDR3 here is CSVPDSGNTIYF. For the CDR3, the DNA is TGCAGCGTTCCTGACTCTGGAAACACCATATATTTT.

This CDR3 is CASTIGLADSYNEQFF. The CDR3 region has the DNA TGTGCCAGTACCATCGGGCTAGCGGACTCCTACAATGAGCAGTTCTTC. The chain uses TRBV19 and TRBJ2-1; TRBD2 matches 7 bases. V lost 7 bases and J lost 0; bases outside the gene matches: 9. The germline V gene encodes CDR1 LNHDA and CDR2 SQIVND (reference sequence). The CDR3 loop spans 16 amino acids.

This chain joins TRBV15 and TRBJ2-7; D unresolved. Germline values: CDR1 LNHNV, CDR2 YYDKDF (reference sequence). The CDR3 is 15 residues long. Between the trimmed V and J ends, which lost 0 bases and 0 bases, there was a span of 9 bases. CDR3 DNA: TGTGCCACCAGCAGAGATGTAGGCAACTCCTACGAGCAGTACTTC. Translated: CATSRDVGNSYEQYF.

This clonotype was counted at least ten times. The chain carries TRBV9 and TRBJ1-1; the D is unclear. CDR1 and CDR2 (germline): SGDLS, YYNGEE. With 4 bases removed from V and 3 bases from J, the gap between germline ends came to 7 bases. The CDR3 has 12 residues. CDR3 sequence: CASSPRDTEAFF. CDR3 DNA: TGTGCCAGCAGCCCCCGTGACACTGAAGCTTTCTTT.